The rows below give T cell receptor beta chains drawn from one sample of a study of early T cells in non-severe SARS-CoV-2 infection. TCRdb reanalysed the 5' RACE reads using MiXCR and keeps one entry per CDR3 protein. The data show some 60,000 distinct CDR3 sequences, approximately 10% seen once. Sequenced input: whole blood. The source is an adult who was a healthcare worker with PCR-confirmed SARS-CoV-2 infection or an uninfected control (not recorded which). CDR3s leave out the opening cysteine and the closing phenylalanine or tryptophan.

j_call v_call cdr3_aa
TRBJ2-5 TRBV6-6 ASSYGDRIETQY
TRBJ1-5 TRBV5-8 ASSLAGQGHQPQH
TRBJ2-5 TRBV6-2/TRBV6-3 ASKPTGAETQY
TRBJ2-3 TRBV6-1 ASQSLRLDTQY
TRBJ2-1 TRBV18 ASSPPGLAGGRDEQF
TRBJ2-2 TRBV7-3 ASSLDSGELF
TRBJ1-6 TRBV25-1 ASTGNRNSPLH
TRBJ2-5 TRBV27 ASSPGRIQETQY
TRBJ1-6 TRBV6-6 ASSYVRDSRPLH
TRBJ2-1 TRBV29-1 SVDRGTGGNEQF
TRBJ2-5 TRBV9 ASSVENQAETQY
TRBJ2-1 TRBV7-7 ASSLGQGNYNEQF
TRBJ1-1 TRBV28 ASSRKEGEAF
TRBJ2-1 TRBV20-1 SARGLNNEQF
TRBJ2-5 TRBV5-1 ASSSQGAVEAQY
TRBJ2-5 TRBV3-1 ASSPGRLAGQETQY
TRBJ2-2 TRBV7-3 ASSPRTVNTGELF
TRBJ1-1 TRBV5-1 ASSRLGQENTEAF
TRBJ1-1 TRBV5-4 ASRLDAGMNTEAF
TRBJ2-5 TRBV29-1 SVRPGEETQY
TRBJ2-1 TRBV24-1 ATSDRGPYNEQF
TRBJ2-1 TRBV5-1 ASSSDKRSSYNEQF
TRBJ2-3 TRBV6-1 ASTSATGRTDTQY
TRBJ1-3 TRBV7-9 ASSSAGNGNTIY
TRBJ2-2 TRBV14 ASSQGAGGLFNTGELF
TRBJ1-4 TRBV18 ASSPPQGQLEKLF
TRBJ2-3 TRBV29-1 SAADVSTDTQY
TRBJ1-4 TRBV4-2 ASSQVAAELF
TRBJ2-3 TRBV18 ASSPPSGQGTDTQY
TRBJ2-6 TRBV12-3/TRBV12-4 ASSEGRHSGANVLT
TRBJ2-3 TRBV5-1 ASSPRRLAGADTQY
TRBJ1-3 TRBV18 ASSPTEGNTIY
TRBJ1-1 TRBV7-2 ASSLQGRTEAF
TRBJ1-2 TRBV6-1 AHPRET
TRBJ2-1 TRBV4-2 ASSTQRGSNEQF
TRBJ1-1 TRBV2 ASYRTGTEAF
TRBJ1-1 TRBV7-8 ASSLEGINTEAF
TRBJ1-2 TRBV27 ASSPLTGDYGYT
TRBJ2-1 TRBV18 ASSPSSGGLYNEQF
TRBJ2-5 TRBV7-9 ASSVRQLETQY
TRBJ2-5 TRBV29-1 SVVGQQETQY
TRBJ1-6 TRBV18 ASGEGGTPLH
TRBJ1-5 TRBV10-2 ASSPHPGNQPQH
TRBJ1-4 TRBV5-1 ASQTGNSPQGEKLF
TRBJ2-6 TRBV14 ASSFGAGANVLT